This T cell receptor beta chain was captured in a study of cytomegalovirus exposure and HLA in healthy donors (dated by TCRdb to about 2017). At the level of the whole study: In an earlier analysis of several hundred of the donors, 276 Gb of sequence data and 90 million to 130 million unique TCR beta sequences from about 179 million T cells were reported. An early release covering roughly 580 HLA-typed donors comprised approximately 290 gigabases of sequencing data and approximately 80 million unique TCR sequences. The genetic ancestry cluster associated with self-reported Caucasian donors included around four fifths of the 350 to 500 genotyped donors. The aim of the study was to test whether cataloging public T cell receptors could identify signatures of past pathogen exposure. The T cell repertoires of some 670 subjects were profiled by immunosequencing and related to cytomegalovirus serostatus. A separate validation cohort of about 110 different subjects was used in addition to the 666-subject first cohort. To predict cytomegalovirus infection status, the study combined high-throughput TCR immunosequencing, statistical association of individual TCRs with disease status, and machine learning. To study patterns of TCR occurrence, a later analysis re-analyzed previously published TCR beta repertoires from just over 650 donors and added high-resolution HLA genotyping. Rather than drawing on any new phenotypic data, the later analysis identified candidate immune exposures from TCR beta sequences and the way those sequences occurred across donors. To decide whether each TCR beta V gene segment behaved as functional or pseudogenic, an earlier analysis of approximately 590 of the donors relied on high-throughput TCR beta sequencing. Donor age, sex, ethnicity and CMV serostatus were compiled together with the repertoire data. In a later genetic analysis, genome-wide SNP genotypes for about three fifths of the roughly 670 donors were used, and that subset was treated as a discovery cohort. Every discovery cohort repertoire had been produced on one sequencing platform. Both class I and class II loci were covered by HLA typing, at four-digit resolution. The number of donors typed differed by locus, with about 629-630 for A, B, C, DRB1 and DQB1, more than 500 for DQA1, 600 to 610 for DPA1, and about 450 for DPB1. Four to six DR-DQ haplotypes were handled as single units for association and clustering, since linkage in the cohort was strong. Among around 400 genotyped donors of the cohort, an average of approximately 200,000 unique TCR beta nucleotide sequences was sequenced per donor, of which about 20% were non-productive. Overall study results and their limits: A group of highly shared sequence variants was considered likely to be a technical artifact of the sequencing pipeline. Most TCR sequences were observed very rarely across donors, whereas some public TCRs were present in many individuals. Because HLA typing was missing for some donors at each locus, association tests included only the typed subset. In both the original and validation cohorts, the classifier was reported to diagnose cytomegalovirus status with high specificity and sensitivity. Because counts were too low, roughly 17 rarely observed V segments, including chromosome 9 orphons, were left out of the earlier analysis of a few hundred of the donors. The authors suggested that the approach could potentially be generalized to other disease states and immunological phenotypes. Assigning TCR associations to individual alleles was difficult when HLA alleles, especially DR and DQ, strongly co-occurred. Some IMGT-functional V segments, including TRBV6-2 and TRBV6-3, could not be told apart with the 87-base-pair reads, so those segments were excluded. A further reported finding was that TCR beta sequences accurately predicted the HLA-A and HLA-B alleles for most subjects in the first cohort. The study gave a list of 150 to 200 TCR beta chains associated with cytomegalovirus. In vitro tests confirmed that a few of the cytomegalovirus-associated TCR beta chains recognize cytomegalovirus antigens. A later genetic analysis reported fewer N-insertions in productive TCRs among donors in an Asian-associated ancestry cluster than the 666-donor mean. Most CMV-associated TCR beta chains appeared to be HLA-restricted in a later analysis, and the HLA associations seemed to be driven largely by CMV exposure. In a later analysis, several top co-occurrence clusters were reported to appear linked to parvovirus B19, influenza, CMV and Epstein-Barr virus. According to a later analysis, TCR association rates differed among HLA loci, with DRB1 alleles showing the most associated TCRs and HLA-C alleles showing the fewest. In a later genetic analysis, a missense DCLRE1C variant was associated with V-gene and J-gene trimming of TCR beta chains, and the association was replicated in an independent cohort. This cohort had only TCR beta chains sequenced, and the lack of alpha or paired-chain data limited which features could be detected. Roughly uniform sequencing depth across donors was assumed in presence/absence analyses, although this assumption may not hold. A later analysis associated 16,951 TCR beta sequences with specific HLA alleles at a false discovery rate of 0.05. An earlier analysis of 450 to 750 of the donors showed that most TCR beta V segments appeared in productive rearrangements either about 87% or about 30% of the time, which broadly matched IMGT annotations. Immune exposure information for the cohort was limited to CMV serostatus. Compared with equally common non-associated chains, HLA-associated TCR beta chains in a later analysis were more clonally expanded and had lower generation probabilities. Linkage disequilibrium might explain the correlated functional status among segregating V segments, but an unknown experimental factor could not be ruled out.

Remarks on this clone: It lacks a known antigen. Base qualities are not recorded, but no much larger clone differs from it by a single base.

To prepare the library, the immunoSEQ multiplex PCR assay was applied. The multiplex PCR relied on a mix of 60 forward primers for TCR Vbeta segments and 13 reverse primers for TCR Jbeta segments. The CDR3 region of rearranged TCR beta genes was amplified from genomic DNA by a multiplex PCR assay. The amplified TCR beta libraries were sequenced on the Illumina HiSeq System as 87-base-pair reads. The study's own analysis went as follows. In a later analysis, some 80 million unique TCR beta chains were counted across the roughly 670 repertoires, and approximately 11 million of these chains were shared by at least two donors. A nearest-neighbor algorithm error-corrected the raw reads and collapsed the reads into unique sequences, merging closely related sequences to remove PCR and sequencing errors. To assign V, D and J gene segments, CDR3 sequences were aligned to IMGT reference sequences. Each retained sequence needed at least a six-nucleotide match to both a V gene segment and a J gene segment. Rearrangements were called productive when the CDR3 lacked stop codons and stayed in frame with V and J; all others were non-productive. Following IMGT convention, CDR3 was defined as the stretch from the second conserved V-encoded cysteine to the conserved J-encoded phenylalanine. In an earlier analysis of around 600 of the donors, sequences lacking an unambiguous match to a single V gene segment were excluded. An earlier analysis of several hundred of the donors called V segments functional above 56.7% productive rearrangements and segregating when the between-donor standard deviation exceeded 5%. To diagnose cytomegalovirus status from the catalog of TCR beta chain sequences, a statistical classification framework was built. V and J gene assignment, in a later analysis, came from comparing TCR nucleotide sequences with IMGT/GENE-DB human TR gene sequences. Using the TCRdist pipeline, a later analysis assigned CDR3 sequences along with most-parsimonious VDJ recombination scenarios. A later analysis defined each TCR beta chain by its CDR3 amino acid sequence plus V-gene family, and excluded reads lacking a unique V-gene family. A later analysis removed roughly 590 highly shared, low-generation-probability nucleotide sequences to deal with suspected cross-contamination and a sequencing artifact. For each public chain, a later analysis derived a clonal expansion index from normalized ranks of inferred template counts within each repertoire. In a later analysis, generation probabilities were computed with a VDJ recombination model fitted to out-of-frame rearrangements, and the resulting probabilities were checked against IGoR. In a later analysis, hypergeometric tests were used to score TCR-TCR, TCR-HLA and TCR-CMV co-occurrence, with a repertoire-size bias correction applied to TCR pairs. False discovery rates were estimated in a later analysis by permuting HLA or CMV assignments 20 times. In a later analysis, co-occurring TCRs were grouped using DBSCAN, and TCRdist sequence similarity was added for clustering within HLA-allele-positive subsets. Repertoires with fewer than 30,000 or more than 120,000 public chains were left out of co-occurrence clustering, as were about 5 repertoires with anomalous nucleotide sharing. Drawn from immuneACCESS, this table holds only the in-frame rearrangements with V and J called that TCRdb kept. Clones are partly lost; checked studies trace under half to an unresolved V gene and leave the rest unexplained. For V, J and clone size, that table is used; D and trimming come from the DNA. The sample table lists some 180,000 clones, over 70% of them with a count of one. Just under 3% of the sample comes from the top ten.

CDR1 and CDR2 (DFQATT, SNEGSKA) derive from the germline V gene (reference sequence). V is clipped by 6 bases and J by 0 bases, and the sequence between their germline boundaries is 3 bases long. Reading from cysteine to phenylalanine, the CDR3 counts 11 amino acids. The sequence is cut down to CDR3 DNA, 33 bases in frame from base 1. The cohort was made up of roughly 670 healthy bone marrow donors. At the time of sampling, all cohort members were nominally healthy, though unrecorded immune exposures were likely present. The donor was CMV seronegative and belonged to the group of several hundred seronegative cohort members. A peripheral blood sample was collected from each donor, and TCR beta sequencing was performed on peripheral blood mononuclear cells. The Qiagen DNeasy Blood Extraction Kit was used to extract genomic DNA from the blood cell samples.

This receptor was taken from a male donor in good health and CMV-seronegative. The chain joins TRBV20-1 to TRBJ2-1; no D segment can be confidently identified. The sequenced sample was PBMCs. CDR3 reads: CSAFSYNEQFF. The DNA reads as follows: TGCAGTGCCTTCTCCTACAATGAGCAGTTCTTC.